This T cell receptor (beta chain) was sequenced for a study of blood T cell repertoires in COVID-19. Study at large: Collection of acute and convalescent COVID-19 samples took place in the United States, Italy and Spain.

Participants were aged about 18 to 100 years from 24 US areas. Cohorts were determined from participant-reported clinical history. Original data processing: Reference gene primer amplification gave estimated nucleated cell counts. Repertoires were generated with immunoSEQ multiplex PCR, while TCRdb's copy carries only in-frame clones and drops some. From that table come the V and J calls and clone size; the DNA was used to work out D and trimming. Among under 250,000 clones listed, 80% were seen once. Germline values: CDR1 SGHRS, CDR2 YFSETQ. The CDR3 totals 15 residues. J was trimmed by 6 bases and V by 2 bases; bases with no gene match: 4.

The sequencing input was PBMCs or T cells enriched from blood (not recorded which). The gene calls are TRBV5-1 and TRBJ2-1, with 11 bases fitting TRBD2. The source of this sequence is a man aged 25-45 years with acute COVID-19. CDR3 bases: TGCGCCAGCAGCTTCGTTAGCGGGGGGGTCAATGAGCAGTTCTTC. Protein product: CASSFVSGGVNEQFF. The whole variable domain, remainder taken from reference TRBV5-1 and TRBJ2-1, is KAGVTQTPRYLIKTRGQQVTLSCSPISGHRSVSWYQQTPGQGLQFLFEYFSETQRNKGNFPGRFSGRQFSNSRSEMNVSTLELGDSALYLCASSFVSGGVNEQFFGPGTRLTVL.